This T cell receptor beta chain stems from a study of OX40 agonist ivuxolimab in advanced cancers. About the study: From roughly 23 to 90 years was the age range, with a mean of about 54 years, and nearly 85% were male.

Regarding this clone: Its cognate antigen is unknown.

Blood sampling took place at baseline, cycle 4 day 1, and cycle 7 day 1. Findings and limits, study-wide: CD8+ T cells were the subset that, on average, had more expanded clones than CD4+. The study found among the lowest clonal expansion in partial responders at 0.1-3.0 mg/kg.

Trimming stripped 7 bases from V and 1 base from J, with 10 bases between. The CDR3 is made up of 14 amino acids. CDR1 MDHEN and CDR2 SYDVKM come from the germline V gene. The repertoire was sequenced with immunoSEQ multiplex PCR; TCRdb's copy has only in-frame clones and lacks some. The sample includes some 58,000 clones, approximately 91% seen only once; the top ten take around 0.8%. The sequence came from an adult with an advanced solid tumor such as melanoma, head and neck, liver or kidney cancer. The sample here was CD4+ or CD8+ T cells sorted from blood, taken in a trial of the OX40 agonist ivuxolimab. The V gene is TRBV28, the J gene TRBJ2-2; weak D call: TRBD2 (5 bases). Written as DNA, the CDR3 is TGTGCCAGCATCCATAGCGTGAACACCGGGGAGCTGTTTTTT. This gives the protein CASIHSVNTGELFF. The whole variable domain, remainder taken from reference TRBV28 and TRBJ2-2, is DVKVTQSSRYLVKRTGEKVFLECVQDMDHENMFWYRQDPGLGLRLIYFSYDVKMKEKGDIPEGYSVSREKKERFSLILESASTNQTSMYLCASIHSVNTGELFFGEGSRLTVL.